The 22 T cell receptor beta chains below all came from one sample that was sequenced in a study of shared clonotypes between healthy human individuals. Sequencing used immunoSEQ multiplex PCR; TCRdb keeps in-frame clones, though not all of them. The table has some 2,100,000 clones, 90% to 96% seen once; the top ten hold roughly 0.13%. The sequenced sample consisted of naive CD4+ T cells sorted from blood. Subset indicated: CD45RA+ positively selected. The source is a young man in good health.

The CDR3 loop is CASSSSLAGGPSKQFF. The CDR3 nucleotides read TGCGCCAGCAGCTCGTCCTTAGCGGGAGGCCCCTCTAAGCAGTTCTTC. The chain has TRBV5-1 and TRBJ2-1; TRBD2 agrees at 10 bases. The CDR3 has 16 residues. V gave up 3 bases and J gave up 11 bases; unmatched junction bases: 14. Per germline, CDR1 SGHRS and CDR2 YFSETQ.

The table lists this clone with a count of one. The chain links TRBV19 to TRBJ2-7; 10 bases map to TRBD2. This CDR3 is built from 16 residues. Germline V lookup: CDR1 LNHDA, CDR2 SQIVND (reference sequence). Unmatched junction bases numbered 6, after V lost 4 bases and J lost 0 bases. This CDR3 reads CASSKLAGADSYEQYF. The DNA for the CDR3 is TGTGCCAGTAGTAAGCTAGCGGGGGCCGACTCCTACGAGCAGTACTTC. Together with reference TRBV19 and TRBJ2-7, the CDR3 gives the full variable domain: DGGITQSPKYLFRKEGQNVTLSCEQNLNHDAMYWYRQDPGQGLRLIYYSQIVNDFQKGDIAEGYSVSREKKESFPLTVTSAQKNPTAFYLCASSKLAGADSYEQYFGPGTRLTVT.

The J gene is TRBJ2-3, the V gene TRBV6-6; 10 bases map to TRBD2. The CDR3 runs to 15 residues. V lost 7 bases and J lost 5; bases outside the gene matches: 9. From germline, CDR1 is MNHNY and CDR2 SVGAGI (reference sequence). CDR3 loop: CASTLRLAGIDTQYF. The DNA of the CDR3 is TGTGCCAGCACTTTACGACTAGCGGGTATAGATACGCAGTATTTT.

The gene calls are TRBV27 and TRBJ1-2, with 10 positions matching TRBD1. The germline CDR1 and CDR2 sequences are MNHEY and SMNVEV (reference sequence). The CDR3 has 15 amino acids. The trim removed 6 bases at V and 4 bases at J, leaving 8 bases unmatched. The CDR3 here is CASSPGQGQGYGYTF. The CDR3 bases are TGTGCCAGCAGCCCGGGACAGGGGCAGGGCTATGGCTACACCTTC.

The chain joins TRBV9 to TRBJ2-1, with D possibly TRBD2 on 5 matching bases. CDR1 is SGDLS, CDR2 YYNGEE, per germline. The CDR3 extends over 16 amino acids. V was cut by 3 bases and J by 0 bases, with 13 bases left in between. CDR3 region: CASSETSGTSYNEQFF. CDR3 coding DNA: TGTGCCAGCAGCGAAACAAGCGGTACCTCCTACAATGAGCAGTTCTTC.

The chain recombines TRBV7-2 with TRBJ2-3; no clear D. The CDR3 is 15 amino acids. V was clipped by 5 bases and J by 6 bases, with 18 bases between them. CDR1 SGHTA and CDR2 FQGNSA come from the germline V gene. The CDR3 region has the DNA TGTGCCAGCAGCCGGACGGGCACCACGGTCGATACGCAGTATTTT. Protein: CASSRTGTTVDTQYF.

Of note for this clone: At one end the junction does not follow the germline gene, possibly because of a read error. The V call is TRBV7-7, the J call TRBJ2-5; TRBD2 aligns across 8 bases. The CDR3 is made up of 16 amino acids. Per the germline V gene, CDR1 is SSHAT and CDR2 is FNYEAQ (reference sequence). CDR3 DNA: TGTGCTAGCAGCTTAGCTACGGGGACGGGGGGGCTGACCCAGTACTTC. Encoded protein: CASSLATGTGGLTQYF. The whole variable domain, remainder taken from reference TRBV7-7 and TRBJ2-5, is GAGVSQSPRYKVTKRGQDVTLRCDPISSHATLYWYQQALGQGPEFLTYFNYEAQPDKSGLPSDRFSAERPEGSISTLTIQRTEQRDSAMYRCASSLATGTGGLTQYFGPGTRLLVL.

This chain joins TRBV6-5 and TRBJ2-1; the D is unclear. Germline CDR1 is MNHEY and CDR2 is SVGAGI. This CDR3 contains 15 residues. V was cut by 0 bases and J by 3 bases, with 9 bases left in between. The CDR3 nucleotides read TGTGCCAGCAGTTACTCTGAAGGGAACTACAATGAGCAGTTCTTC. Residues: CASSYSEGNYNEQFF.

The rearrangement joins TRBV5-6 to TRBJ2-7, with 9 bases matching TRBD1. V trimming: 2 bases; J trimming: 5 bases; junction bases outside the gene matches: 8. The CDR3 is 15 amino acids. In germline, CDR1 is SGHDT, CDR2 YYEEEE. CDR3 nucleotides: TGTGCCAGCAGCTTATACAGGGGGCCAATGGACGAGCAGTACTTC. Its protein is CASSLYRGPMDEQYF.

Remarks on this clone: Other DNA sequences within the sample encode an identical CDR3. The rearrangement joins TRBV27 to TRBJ2-7; TRBD2 matches 10 bases. V dropped 6 bases and J dropped 4; count of bases not matched to a gene: 9. From germline, CDR1 is MNHEY and CDR2 SMNVEV (reference sequence). CDR3 length equals 15 residues. The CDR3 region is CASSLEAGGTYEQYF. CDR3 coding DNA: TGTGCCAGCAGCCTAGAAGCGGGAGGGACTTACGAGCAGTACTTC.

This chain connects TRBV7-2 to TRBJ1-2, with D possibly TRBD1 on 6 matching bases. Per germline, CDR1 SGHTA and CDR2 FQGNSA. The germline V and J ends were trimmed by 8 bases and 7 bases, with 14 bases remaining between them. The CDR3 covers 12 residues. CDR3 coding DNA: TGTGCCAGCCGACTTCTACAGGGTGGCTACACCTTC. Translation gives CASRLLQGGYTF.

This clone was seen once. The chain has TRBV2 and TRBJ2-3; D call uncertain. The CDR3 spans 13 residues. V was trimmed by 7 bases and J by 0 bases, leaving 8 bases between them. Germline V gene data show CDR1 as SNHLY and CDR2 as FYNNEI. The chain's CDR3 is CASNGRSTDTQYF. The CDR3 DNA is TGTGCCAGCAACGGACGTAGCACAGATACGCAGTATTTT. Supplemented by reference TRBV2 and TRBJ2-3, the full variable domain reads EPEVTQTPSHQVTQMGQEVILRCVPISNHLYFYWYRQILGQKVEFLVSFYNNEISEKSEIFDDQFSVERPDGSNFTLKIRSTKLEDSAMYFCASNGRSTDTQYFGPGTRLTVL.

The chain has TRBV27 and TRBJ2-5, with 7 bases identical to TRBD1. The trim removed 4 bases at V and 5 bases at J, leaving 10 bases unmatched. The germline V gene encodes CDR1 MNHEY and CDR2 SMNVEV (reference sequence). The length of the CDR3 is 15 residues. In nucleotides, the CDR3 is TGTGCCAGCAGTTCACAGGGGTGGCATACGGAGACCCAGTACTTC. Its translation is CASSSQGWHTETQYF.

This clone was counted a single time. The rearrangement links TRBV28 to TRBJ1-3; TRBD1 might be the D (6 bases). Germline V gives CDR1 MDHEN, CDR2 SYDVKM. Trimming shortened V by 3 bases and J by 0 bases, and 18 bases separated the two germline ends. This CDR3 spans 18 amino acids. The CDR3 nucleotides are TGTGCCAGCAGTTTCGGCGCCGGACAGCTAAGCTCTGGAAACACCATATATTTT. Translating it yields CASSFGAGQLSSGNTIYF.

CDR3 loop: CASSTPRGNPANEQFF. The CDR3 coding sequence is TGTGCCAGCAGCACCCCTCGCGGGAACCCCGCCAATGAGCAGTTCTTC. This chain joins TRBV5-4 and TRBJ2-1, with TRBD2 as a possible D gene (6 bases). The CDR3 consists of 16 residues. V shed 4 bases and J shed 6 bases, with 20 bases lying between them. Germline V gene sequence: CDR1 SGHNT, CDR2 YYREEE (reference sequence).

V usage is TRBV5-1 and J usage is TRBJ2-1, with 10 nucleotides matching TRBD2. This CDR3 has 17 residues. Per germline, CDR1 SGHRS and CDR2 YFSETQ. Unmatched junction bases numbered 6, after V lost 0 bases and J lost 3 bases. CDR3 protein: CASSLESSGGRYNEQFF. For the CDR3, the DNA is TGCGCCAGCAGCTTGGAGTCTAGCGGGGGACGCTACAATGAGCAGTTCTTC.

Turning to this clone: The same CDR3 is also encoded by other DNA sequences in this sample. The rearrangement joins TRBV9 to TRBJ1-4; D not certain. Germline loops: CDR1 SGDLS, CDR2 YYNGEE. Trimming pared 0 bases from V and 0 bases from J, leaving 6 bases between. The CDR3 has 15 amino acids. The CDR3 coding sequence is TGTGCCAGCAGCGTAGAGGCCGCAACTAATGAAAAACTGTTTTTT. It translates to CASSVEAATNEKLFF.

DNA of the CDR3: TGTGCCAGCAGCTTCGGACTAGAAGGGTCAGATACGCAGTATTTT. It translates to CASSFGLEGSDTQYF. The genes are TRBV9 and TRBJ2-3; 7 positions match TRBD2. The CDR3 is 15 residues long. Germline trimming cut 4 bases from V and 4 bases from J; bases unmatched to any gene: 9. CDR1 and CDR2 from the germline V gene are SGDLS and YYNGEE.

V and J are TRBV7-2 and TRBJ1-1; no clear D gene. In germline, CDR1 is SGHTA, CDR2 FQGNSA. This CDR3 is 11 amino acids long. V was shortened by 4 bases and J by 11 bases, with 11 bases between the two germline ends. The CDR3 loop is CASSSRQHAFF. The CDR3 coding sequence is TGTGCCAGCAGCTCTAGACAACACGCTTTCTTT.

V is TRBV5-4 and J is TRBJ1-1; no clear D. CDR1 SGHNT and CDR2 YYREEE come from the germline V gene (reference sequence). V shed 3 bases and J shed 1 base, with 13 bases lying between them. This CDR3 comprises 15 residues. CDR3 bases: TGTGCCAGCAGCTCATCAAAACAAGGGAACACTGAAGCTTTCTTT. The encoded protein is CASSSSKQGNTEAFF.

This sequence joins TRBV9 and TRBJ2-1; tentatively, D is TRBD2 (5 bases). Trimming removed 0 bases from V and 8 bases from J, with 18 bases in between. The CDR3 is 16 residues long. Per germline, CDR1 SGDLS and CDR2 YYNGEE. This CDR3 is CASSVEETKMWHEQFF. CDR3 in DNA: TGTGCCAGCAGCGTAGAGGAGACTAAGATGTGGCATGAGCAGTTCTTC.

This CDR3 is CASSLVTGPSYEQYF. CDR3 coding DNA: TGTGCCAGCAGCTTAGTAACGGGACCCAGCTACGAGCAGTACTTC. The chain uses TRBV7-2 and TRBJ2-7; D might be TRBD1 or TRBD2, each matching 5 bases. V lost 1 base, J lost 3 bases, and 13 bases lay in between. The CDR3 is made up of 15 amino acids. Looked up from germline, CDR1 is SGHTA and CDR2 is FQGNSA.